The 32 T cell receptor beta chains below all came from one sample that was sequenced in a study of blood T cell repertoires in COVID-19. Measured with immunoSEQ multiplex PCR; TCRdb has only the in-frame clones, and not every one. This table has almost 70,000 clones, roughly 80% appearing once. Sequencing was done on a sample of peripheral blood. The receptors were gathered from a man in his sixties with acute or convalescent COVID-19.

As to this clone: This specimen includes other DNA sequences encoding the same CDR3. The rearrangement joins TRBV18 to TRBJ1-1; maybe TRBD1 (5 bases). Between the trimmed V and J ends, which lost 3 bases and 3 bases, there was a span of 11 bases. Germline CDR1 KGHSH, CDR2 LQKENI. The CDR3 runs to 14 residues. CDR3 sequence reads: CASSPSGGDTEAFF. CDR3 coding DNA: TGTGCCAGCTCACCGTCGGGGGGGGACACTGAAGCTTTCTTT.

This chain uses TRBV16 with TRBJ1-1, with 7 nucleotides matching TRBD1. The CDR3 covers 13 residues. CDR1 and CDR2 (germline): KGHSY, FQNENV. Unmatched junction bases numbered 6, after V lost 5 bases and J lost 6 bases. The CDR3 DNA reads TGTGCCAGCAGCGGACAGGTTGTTCCTGAAGCTTTCTTT. It is translated as CASSGQVVPEAFF.

The chain has TRBV6-5 and TRBJ1-4, with 9 nucleotides matching TRBD1. Germline-derived CDR1 and CDR2 are MNHEY and SVGAGI. The CDR3 consists of 14 residues. Trimming cost V 2 bases and J 7 bases; bases outside gene matches: 2. The CDR3 spells CASSYDRGSEKLFF. DNA of the CDR3: TGTGCCAGCAGTTACGACAGGGGGTCTGAAAAACTGTTTTTT.

This rearrangement joins TRBV27 to TRBJ1-6, with D hard to call. Germline-derived CDR1 and CDR2 are MNHEY and SMNVEV (reference sequence). Trimming left V 8 bases short and J 5 bases short, with 13 bases between. CDR3 length: 14 residues. The chain's CDR3 is CASYPHPDNSPLHF. Here the CDR3 DNA reads TGTGCCAGCTATCCGCACCCGGATAATTCACCCCTCCACTTT.

This clone was counted between two and nine times. The chain recombines TRBV9 with TRBJ2-5, with D tentatively TRBD2 (6 bases). Germline CDR1 reads SGDLS; CDR2 reads YYNGEE. V lost 3 bases to trimming and J lost 4 bases, with 13 bases between them. CDR3 size: 14 residues. DNA for the CDR3: TGTGCCAGCAGCGCGCTAGCGTCGTCAGAGACCCAGTACTTC. The encoded protein is CASSALASSETQYF.

The chain is built from TRBV18 and TRBJ2-7, with D possibly being TRBD2 (6 bases). The germline V gene has CDR1 KGHSH and CDR2 LQKENI. Trimming cost V 5 bases and J 0 bases, with 14 bases left between them. CDR3 length: 15 amino acids. The CDR3 DNA sequence: TGTGCCAGCTCAGCTCAGCGGGCAAACTCCTACGAGCAGTACTTC. This encodes CASSAQRANSYEQYF.

The chain has TRBV3-1 (or the pseudogene TRBV3-2) and TRBJ1-1; D is perhaps TRBD1 (6 bases). The CDR3 runs 22 residues. The V end lost 5 bases, the J end lost 0 bases, and 34 bases lay between the germline ends. Germline values: CDR1 LGHDT, CDR2 YNNKEL (reference sequence). In DNA form, the CDR3 reads TGTGCCAGCAGCGCACGGACAGACTTCACCCGGCTAAAAGACATAATGAACACTGAAGCTTTCTTT. This encodes CASSARTDFTRLKDIMNTEAFF.

The chain is built from TRBV6-2 or TRBV6-3 and TRBJ2-5; 7 positions match TRBD2. Germline lookup yields CDR1 MNHEY and CDR2 SVGEGT. CDR3 length: 15 amino acids. J lost 5 bases, V lost 6 bases, and 12 bases had no gene match. The CDR3 reads CASSTPSAGHETQYF. CDR3 sequence (DNA): TGTGCCAGCAGCACCCCCTCAGCGGGGCACGAGACCCAGTACTTC.

This sequence joins TRBV3-1 (or the pseudogene TRBV3-2) and TRBJ2-4, with 12 nucleotides matching TRBD2. The CDR3 has 16 amino acids. CDR1 is LGHDT and CDR2 is YNNKEL in the germline V gene (reference sequence). Germline trimming cut 2 bases from V and 13 bases from J; bases unmatched to any gene: 12. The chain's CDR3 is CASSQYVLASGGEQYF. CDR3 nucleotide sequence: TGTGCCAGCAGCCAATATGTCTTAGCTAGCGGGGGGGAACAGTACTTC.

This sequence joins TRBV3-1 (or the pseudogene TRBV3-2) and TRBJ1-1; weak D call: TRBD1 (5 bases). With 3 bases removed from V and 1 base from J, the gap between germline ends came to 6 bases. The CDR3 has 13 amino acids. CDR1 and CDR2 from the germline V gene are LGHDT and YNNKEL (reference sequence). The CDR3, as DNA: TGTGCCAGCAGCCACGGGGGGAACACTGAAGCTTTCTTT. Protein sequence: CASSHGGNTEAFF.

The gene calls are TRBV28 and TRBJ1-4, with D uncertain. The CDR3 is 12 amino acids. The germline CDR1 and CDR2 sequences are MDHEN and SYDVKM. The V end lost 4 bases, the J end lost 3 bases, and 3 bases lay between the germline ends. DNA for the CDR3: TGTGCCAGCAGTTCTTCTAATGAAAAACTGTTTTTT. As protein: CASSSSNEKLFF.

The rearrangement joins TRBV5-1 to TRBJ2-3; 7 nucleotides align to TRBD1. CDR1 and CDR2 from the germline V gene are SGHRS and YFSETQ. The CDR3 contains 16 residues. The V and J ends lost 4 bases and 1 base, in that order; junction bases with no gene match: 9. CDR3: CASSLDRVFGTDTQYF. CDR3 in DNA: TGCGCCAGCAGCCTTGACAGGGTTTTTGGCACAGATACGCAGTATTTT.

CDR3 nucleotides: TGCGCCAGCAGGACCGGGACTAGCGGGGGGAACACAGATACGCAGTATTTT. This sequence encodes CASRTGTSGGNTDTQYF. This sequence joins TRBV5-1 and TRBJ2-3; 15 bases match TRBD2. CDR3 size: 17 residues. Germline CDR1 SGHRS, CDR2 YFSETQ. V shed 5 bases and J 2 bases; nucleotides not matched to a gene: 6.

The chain couples TRBV5-6 to TRBJ1-2; 8 bases map to TRBD1. Germline V lookup: CDR1 SGHDT, CDR2 YYEEEE. The V gene end was trimmed by 0 bases and the J gene end by 8 bases; junction bases not matched to a gene: 6. The CDR3 is 14 amino acids. CDR3 DNA: TGTGCCAGCAGCTTGGGGGACAGGACCTACGGCTACACCTTC. Translated: CASSLGDRTYGYTF.

This chain links TRBV27 with TRBJ1-4; D uncertain. Germline V lookup: CDR1 MNHEY, CDR2 SMNVEV (reference sequence). This CDR3 has 12 residues. V shed 5 bases and J shed 3 bases, with 4 bases lying between them. The CDR3 loop reads CASSGPNEKLFF. DNA for the CDR3: TGTGCCAGCAGTGGCCCTAATGAAAAACTGTTTTTT.

The J gene is TRBJ2-3, the V gene TRBV27; D gene unclear. CDR1 is MNHEY, CDR2 SMNVEV, per germline (reference sequence). The CDR3 is made up of 14 amino acids. V was trimmed by 5 bases and J by 2 bases, leaving 11 bases between them. The CDR3 DNA is TGTGCCAGCAGTCCAAACTATAACACAGATACGCAGTATTTT. This encodes CASSPNYNTDTQYF.

This chain links TRBV18 with TRBJ1-1; D possibly corresponds to TRBD1 (5 bases). V was cut by 6 bases and J by 2 bases, with 13 bases left in between. Germline V gene lookup returns CDR1 KGHSH and CDR2 LQKENI. The CDR3 extends over 14 amino acids. Here the CDR3 reads CASSADTPNTEAFF. CDR3 nucleotide sequence: TGTGCCAGCTCTGCGGACACACCCAACACTGAAGCTTTCTTT.

The CDR3 loop is CASSPGSFGGYEQYF. CDR3 DNA sequence: TGTGCCAGCAGCCCGGGGTCCTTCGGGGGATACGAGCAGTACTTC. The V call is TRBV11-1, the J call TRBJ2-7; perhaps TRBD2 as D (6 bases). V was trimmed by 5 bases and J by 4 bases, leaving 18 bases between them. The CDR3 totals 15 residues. CDR1 is SGHAT, CDR2 FQDESV, per germline (reference sequence). Full variable domain (outside the CDR3, taken from reference TRBV11-1 and TRBJ2-7): EAEVAQSPRYKITEKSQAVAFWCDPISGHATLYWYRQILGQGPELLVQFQDESVVDDSQLPKDRFSAERLKGVDSTLKIQPAELGDSAMYLCASSPGSFGGYEQYFGPGTRLTVT.

V gene TRBV7-3 combines with J gene TRBJ1-1; 9 bases align to TRBD1. The CDR3 extends over 19 amino acids. V lost 5 bases and J lost 4; bases outside the gene matches: 20. CDR1 is SGHTA and CDR2 is FQGTGA in the germline V gene. The CDR3 DNA reads TGTGCCAGCAGCGCCCGAACAACAGGGGGCCGATTTATAGGCACTGAAGCTTTCTTT. This translates into CASSARTTGGRFIGTEAFF.

The rearrangement joins TRBV30 to TRBJ1-4, with TRBD1 matching 9 bases. This CDR3 contains 15 residues. The V gene end was trimmed by 0 bases and the J gene end by 10 bases; junction bases not matched to a gene: 9. Germline CDR1 and CDR2: GTSNPN and SVGIG (reference sequence). The CDR3 nucleotides read TGTGCCTGGAGTGTAGGCGGGACAGGGCCTATAAAACTGTTTTTT. Residues: CAWSVGGTGPIKLFF. Full variable domain (remainder filled in from reference TRBV30 and TRBJ1-4): SQTIHQWPATLVQPVGSPLSLECTVEGTSNPNLYWYRQAAGRGLQLLFYSVGIGQISSEVPQNLSASRPQDRQFILSSKKLLLSDSGFYLCAWSVGGTGPIKLFFGSGTQLSVL.

The chain employs TRBV2 and TRBJ1-5; no reliable D call. This CDR3 region has 13 residues. Deletions cut 6 bases from V and 6 bases from J, with 12 bases between. CDR1 and CDR2 (germline): SNHLY, FYNNEI. CDR3 loop: CASSEIEGQPQHF. The CDR3 bases are TGTGCCAGCAGCGAGATCGAGGGTCAGCCCCAGCATTTT.

The chain combines TRBV7-9 with TRBJ1-2, with 9 bases matching TRBD1. The CDR3 loop spans 14 amino acids. V was pared by 5 bases and J by 3 bases, with 4 bases of the junction left unmatched. The germline V gene encodes CDR1 SEHNR and CDR2 FQNEAQ (reference sequence). The CDR3 sequence is CASSITGGDYGYTF. CDR3 nucleotide sequence: TGTGCCAGCAGCATTACAGGGGGCGACTATGGCTACACCTTC.

This clone was detected only once. The chain joins TRBV7-9 to TRBJ1-1; a weak D match, TRBD1 (6 bases). Looked up from germline, CDR1 is SEHNR and CDR2 is FQNEAQ (reference sequence). This CDR3 has 15 amino acids. V was cut by 0 bases and J by 8 bases, with 16 bases left in between. CDR3 nucleotides: TGTGCCAGCAGCTTAGCGGGGGGGCACGTTGCGGAAGCTTTCTTT. Translating it yields CASSLAGGHVAEAFF.

This rearrangement joins TRBV7-3 to TRBJ2-3; D is possibly TRBD2 (5 bases). The CDR3 is 14 residues long. Trimming removed 1 base from V and 3 bases from J, with 8 bases in between. Germline CDR1 is SGHTA and CDR2 is FQGTGA. The DNA of the CDR3 is TGTGCCAGCAGCTTAAAGAGGGAGACAGATACGCAGTATTTT. Residues: CASSLKRETDTQYF.

CDR3: CASSITTSGPGETQYF. In DNA, the CDR3 is TGTGCCAGCAGTATAACGACTAGCGGGCCTGGGGAGACCCAGTACTTC. The chain uses TRBV7-6 and TRBJ2-5; the match to TRBD2 covers 10 bases. The CDR3 covers 16 residues. CDR1 is SGHVS, CDR2 FNYEAQ, per germline. V shed 6 bases and J 5 bases; nucleotides not matched to a gene: 12.

The chain combines TRBV6-1 with TRBJ2-3, with 9 positions matching TRBD2. This CDR3 is 14 amino acids long. The germline V gene encodes CDR1 MNHNS and CDR2 SASEGT. V lost 5 bases, J lost 6 bases, and 6 bases stayed unmatched. CDR3: CASSRGGARDTQYF. The CDR3 bases are TGTGCCAGCAGTCGCGGGGGGGCCCGGGATACGCAGTATTTT.

The chain links TRBV10-2 to TRBJ2-7, with 9 bases that match TRBD1. Germline V gives CDR1 WSHSY, CDR2 SAAADI. The CDR3 covers 15 residues. V was pared by 9 bases and J by 3 bases, with 12 bases of the junction left unmatched. The CDR3 nucleotides are TGCGCCAGTCTCTCCGGGACAGGGCTCCGCTACGAGCAGTACTTC. The encoded protein is CASLSGTGLRYEQYF.

The rearrangement joins TRBV11-2 to TRBJ1-2, with D tentatively TRBD1 (6 bases). Germline-derived CDR1 and CDR2 are SGHAT and FQNNGV. V was trimmed by 4 bases and J by 8 bases, leaving 20 bases between them. The CDR3 is 15 amino acids. This CDR3 reads CASSSEGAGTSGYTF. The CDR3 DNA sequence: TGTGCCAGCAGCTCCGAAGGGGCAGGGACATCCGGCTACACCTTC.

The gene calls are TRBV6-2 or TRBV6-3 and TRBJ1-1; D unclear. Per the germline V gene, CDR1 is MNHEY and CDR2 is SVGEGT. This CDR3 is 15 amino acids long. V was clipped by 6 bases and J by 1 base, with 15 bases between them. CDR3 amino acids: CASSGQPPGNTEAFF. Written as DNA, the CDR3 is TGTGCCAGCAGCGGTCAGCCACCAGGGAACACTGAAGCTTTCTTT.

The chain recombines TRBV7-9 with TRBJ1-3; tentative D call: TRBD1 (6 bases). Germline V CDR1 and CDR2: SEHNR, FQNEAQ (reference sequence). V was pared by 5 bases and J by 0 bases, with 14 bases between. This CDR3 is built from 16 residues. The CDR3 region has the DNA TGTGCCAGCAGCCTGAGACAGGTTTACTCTGGAAACACCATATATTTT. Amino acids: CASSLRQVYSGNTIYF.

This chain links TRBV29-1 with TRBJ2-7, with 9 bases aligning to TRBD1. The V segment lost 4 bases and the J segment 2 bases; nucleotides outside the gene matches: 3. Germline lookup yields CDR1 SQVTM and CDR2 ANQGSEA. The CDR3 loop spans 13 amino acids. CDR3 loop: CSVGGQGAYEQYF. Written as DNA, the CDR3 is TGCAGCGTTGGGGGACAGGGTGCCTACGAGCAGTACTTC.

The chain recombines TRBV18 with TRBJ1-6; D unclear. Between the trimmed V and J ends, which lost 1 base and 12 bases, there was a span of 10 bases. CDR1 is KGHSH, CDR2 LQKENI, per germline. CDR3 size: 13 residues. The CDR3 protein is CASSPQEGRPLHF. The CDR3 nucleotides are TGTGCCAGCTCACCACAGGAGGGCCGACCCCTCCACTTT.